The 24 T cell receptor beta chains reported below all come from one sample, sequenced in a study of PD-1 blockade in classical Hodgkin lymphoma. Here immunoSEQ multiplex PCR was the method, and the copy in TCRdb shows in-frame clones only, minus some. This repertoire shows about 4,100 clones, around 78% found once; its top ten account for 4.5% to 6%. Autologous stem cell transplantation was followed by relapse in every patient, and brentuximab vedotin exposure varied. Negative selection with magnetic separation was used to purify CD4+ T cells from thawed PBMCs. Sequenced here: CD4+ T cells from blood, sampled at baseline. All receptors derive from a human donor with classical Hodgkin lymphoma.

The V gene is TRBV6-5, the J gene TRBJ2-7, with D possibly being TRBD1 (6 bases). V was shortened by 2 bases and J by 5 bases, with 13 bases between the two germline ends. Germline assignment: CDR1 MNHEY and CDR2 SVGAGI. The CDR3 runs 14 residues. The CDR3 spells CASSYGAGVNEQYF. DNA of the CDR3: TGTGCCAGCAGTTACGGTGCAGGGGTGAACGAGCAGTACTTC.

The V and J genes are TRBV6-1 and TRBJ1-6; D is perhaps TRBD1 (6 bases). Trimming left V 5 bases short and J 7 bases short, with 9 bases between. Germline CDR1 and CDR2: MNHNS and SASEGT. The CDR3 totals 13 residues. This CDR3 reads CASSPGVNSPLHF. DNA for the CDR3: TGTGCCAGCAGTCCAGGGGTGAATTCACCCCTCCACTTT.

The chain carries TRBV2 and TRBJ1-6; D remains ambiguous. The V gene's germline CDR1 is SNHLY and CDR2 FYNNEI. V lost 6 bases, J lost 6 bases, and 15 bases lay in between. The CDR3 sequence is 15 residues long. CDR3 coding DNA: TGTGCCAGCAGAGGACGGACGGAGATTAATTCACCCCTCCACTTT. Protein sequence: CASRGRTEINSPLHF. Variable domain in full (rest from reference TRBV2 and TRBJ1-6): EPEVTQTPSHQVTQMGQEVILRCVPISNHLYFYWYRQILGQKVEFLVSFYNNEISEKSEIFDDQFSVERPDGSNFTLKIRSTKLEDSAMYFCASRGRTEINSPLHFGNGTRLTVT.

The rearrangement joins TRBV5-1 to TRBJ2-7; either TRBD1 or TRBD2 may supply D (5 bases each). The germline CDR1 and CDR2 sequences are SGHRS and YFSETQ. V dropped 3 bases and J dropped 7 bases, with 11 bases sitting between them. The CDR3 is 12 residues long. The CDR3: CASSWGYAEQYF. The CDR3 DNA reads TGCGCCAGCAGCTGGGGGTACGCGGAGCAGTACTTC.

V usage is TRBV30 and J usage is TRBJ1-4; the D gene is possibly TRBD1 (5 bases). The length of the CDR3 is 15 residues. Trimming left V 0 bases short and J 5 bases short, with 13 bases between. CDR1 is GTSNPN and CDR2 is SVGIG in the germline V gene (reference sequence). The CDR3 sequence: CAWSVLGGWNEKLFF. The CDR3 region has the DNA TGTGCCTGGAGTGTACTGGGGGGATGGAATGAAAAACTGTTTTTT.

V usage is TRBV28 and J usage is TRBJ2-3, with D maybe TRBD2 (5 bases). The CDR3 covers 16 residues. Between the trimmed V and J ends, which lost 4 bases and 4 bases, there was a span of 18 bases. Germline CDR1 reads MDHEN; CDR2 reads SYDVKM. CDR3 sequence (DNA): TGTGCCAGCAGTTCCTTTGGTGGGGAGAGTCCAGATACGCAGTATTTT. Translated: CASSSFGGESPDTQYF. The full variable domain, completed using reference TRBV28 and TRBJ2-3, is DVKVTQSSRYLVKRTGEKVFLECVQDMDHENMFWYRQDPGLGLRLIYFSYDVKMKEKGDIPEGYSVSREKKERFSLILESASTNQTSMYLCASSSFGGESPDTQYFGPGTRLTVL.

This rearrangement joins TRBV14 to TRBJ2-6; D call uncertain. Germline loops: CDR1 SGHDN, CDR2 FVKESK. V dropped 6 bases and J dropped 4 bases, with 13 bases sitting between them. This CDR3 has 15 amino acids. The CDR3 nucleotides are TGTGCCAGCAGTCGACGGCCAATCGGGGCCAACGTCCTGACTTTC. This gives the protein CASSRRPIGANVLTF.

The V and J genes are TRBV5-6 and TRBJ2-6; D remains ambiguous. Trimming stripped 3 bases from V and 0 bases from J, with 4 bases between. CDR1 is SGHDT and CDR2 is YYEEEE in the germline V gene. The CDR3 consists of 14 residues. The CDR3 DNA sequence: TGTGCCAGCAGCTACATCTCTGGGGCCAACGTCCTGACTTTC. Translated: CASSYISGANVLTF.

The genes are TRBV9 and TRBJ1-6, with TRBD1 matching 8 bases. This CDR3 spans 16 amino acids. Trimming cost V 4 bases and J 9 bases; bases outside gene matches: 12. Germline CDR1 is SGDLS and CDR2 is YYNGEE. The CDR3 coding sequence is TGTGCCAGCAGCCCCCGGGGGGGACAGGAGGCTTCACCCCTCCACTTT. It encodes CASSPRGGQEASPLHF.

This clone was seen more than once but under ten times. This chain joins TRBV28 and TRBJ1-5; TRBD1 is a possible D gene (5 bases). V lost 11 bases and J 2 bases, leaving 13 bases between the germline ends. Per the germline V gene, CDR1 is MDHEN and CDR2 is SYDVKM. The CDR3 extends over 13 amino acids. Here the CDR3 DNA reads TGTGCCTGTCAGGGTACCGGCAATCAGCCCCAGCATTTT. Amino acid sequence: CACQGTGNQPQHF.

The gene calls are TRBV15 and TRBJ1-1; 10 nucleotides align to TRBD1. The germline CDR1 and CDR2 sequences are LNHNV and YYDKDF (reference sequence). V lost 1 base to trimming and J lost 5 bases; unmatched junction nucleotides: 4. The CDR3 consists of 15 residues. CDR3 nucleotide sequence: TGTGCCACCAGCAGAGGGACAGGGGGTTTAACTGAAGCTTTCTTT. This encodes CATSRGTGGLTEAFF.

The chain is built from TRBV4-3 and TRBJ1-4, with D possibly TRBD1 on 6 matching bases. With 5 bases removed from V and 8 bases from J, the gap between germline ends came to 18 bases. The CDR3 has 15 residues. The germline gives CDR1 LGHNA, CDR2 YSLEER. The CDR3 coding sequence is TGCGCCAGCAGCACCCACAGGGCCTTGGGCGAAAAACTGTTTTTT. Residues: CASSTHRALGEKLFF.

The chain joins TRBV6-5 to TRBJ1-4; a possible D gene is TRBD1 (6 bases). Trimming took 0 bases from V and 4 from J, leaving 9 bases between them. Germline V gene data show CDR1 as MNHEY and CDR2 as SVGAGI. There are 15 residues in the CDR3. The CDR3 reads CASSYSGGGNEKLFF. CDR3 in DNA: TGTGCCAGCAGTTACTCAGGGGGAGGTAATGAAAAACTGTTTTTT.

Concerning this clone: A read error may account for a junction end that differs from germline. This chain links TRBV7-9 with TRBJ2-7; D uncertain. This CDR3 has 13 amino acids. CDR1 and CDR2 from the germline V gene are SEHNR and FQNEAQ (reference sequence). The CDR3 DNA reads as TGTGCTAGCAGCGCCTCGGTTGGGGACGAGCAGTACTTC. This translates into CASSASVGDEQYF.

This clone was counted between two and nine times. This chain joins TRBV5-5 and TRBJ1-2, with D unresolved. The CDR3 totals 13 residues. V dropped 0 bases and J dropped 4 bases, with 7 bases sitting between them. From germline, CDR1 is SGHKS and CDR2 YYEKEE (reference sequence). The DNA of the CDR3 is TGTGCCAGCAGCTTGGAAGAACTCTATGGCTACACCTTC. Protein sequence: CASSLEELYGYTF.

This chain's CDR3 is CASSPIQGAGTEAFF. The CDR3 region has the DNA TGTGCCAGCAGCCCAATCCAGGGGGCAGGGACTGAAGCTTTCTTT. The chain has TRBV11-2 and TRBJ1-1; TRBD1 aligns across 8 bases. Trimming took 5 bases from V and 5 from J; bases not matched to a gene: 10. Germline CDR1 reads SGHAT; CDR2 reads FQNNGV. This CDR3 is 15 amino acids long.

This chain joins TRBV6-5 and TRBJ2-7; D is possibly TRBD2 (5 bases). The germline gives CDR1 MNHEY, CDR2 SVGAGI. The ends were cut back, 2 bases at V and 0 bases at J, with 11 bases in the middle. The length of the CDR3 is 15 residues. CDR3 nucleotide sequence: TGTGCCAGCAGTTACGGACTCGACATCTCCTACGAGCAGTACTTC. Its protein is CASSYGLDISYEQYF.

The V and J genes are TRBV7-2 and TRBJ2-1, with 10 bases lining up with TRBD2. V was pared by 1 base and J by 4 bases, with 1 base of the junction left unmatched. Germline CDR1 is SGHTA and CDR2 is FQGNSA. The length of the CDR3 is 15 residues. This CDR3 reads CASSLGTSGYNEQFF. CDR3 sequence (DNA): TGTGCCAGCAGCTTAGGGACTAGCGGTTACAATGAGCAGTTCTTC.

This clone was detected only once. The rearrangement links TRBV12-2 to TRBJ2-7; the table's D call of TRBD2 was not tested on the DNA. TRBV12-2 is termed a pseudogene. The CDR3 is 20 amino acids. The CDR3 nucleotides are TGTGCAAGTCGCTTAGTTCTACCCGGGACTAGCGGGGGGTCCTCCTACGAGCAGTACGTC. Encoded protein: CASRLVLPGTSGGSSYEQYV.

The V gene is TRBV4-1, the J gene TRBJ2-3; 10 nucleotides line up with TRBD2. This CDR3 spans 17 amino acids. V lost 0 bases to trimming and J lost 1 base; unmatched junction nucleotides: 4. Per germline, CDR1 MGHRA and CDR2 YSYEKL. For the CDR3, the DNA is TGCGCCAGCAGCCAAGATTACCTAGCGGGGGGCACAGATACGCAGTATTTT. Its protein is CASSQDYLAGGTDTQYF.

The chain recombines TRBV21-1 with TRBJ2-7; TRBD2, the D gene given by the table, was not confirmed from the DNA. TRBV21-1 is flagged as a pseudogene. This CDR3 has 17 residues. CDR3 region: CASSKELAGPCSYEQYF. The CDR3 DNA is TGTGCCAGCAGCAAAGAACTAGCGGGTCCTTGCTCCTACGAGCAGTACTTC.

The chain joins TRBV7-9 to TRBJ1-1; TRBD1 aligns across 8 bases. The CDR3 spans 14 residues. Germline V lookup: CDR1 SEHNR, CDR2 FQNEAQ (reference sequence). V shed 4 bases and J 4 bases; nucleotides not matched to a gene: 5. The CDR3 protein is CASSSGQGSTEAFF. CDR3 coding DNA: TGTGCCAGCAGCTCCGGACAGGGTAGCACTGAAGCTTTCTTT.

V and J are TRBV28 and TRBJ2-6, with D perhaps given as TRBD1 or TRBD2 (6 bases each). Germline values: CDR1 MDHEN, CDR2 SYDVKM. The germline V and J ends were trimmed by 9 bases and 3 bases, with 18 bases remaining between them. The CDR3 runs 16 residues. CDR3 bases: TGTGCCAGTAGTGGTCCGGGGGCGTATGGGGCCAACGTCCTGACTTTC. It codes for CASSGPGAYGANVLTF.

This chain uses TRBV5-1 with TRBJ1-6; no firm D call. The V end was cut by 4 bases, the J end by 9 bases, with 8 bases between. The CDR3 is made up of 12 amino acids. The germline gives CDR1 SGHRS, CDR2 YFSETQ. CDR3 region: CASSEDLSPLHF. The CDR3 DNA sequence: TGCGCCAGCAGCGAGGACCTTTCACCCCTCCACTTT. Variable domain in full (rest from reference TRBV5-1 and TRBJ1-6): KAGVTQTPRYLIKTRGQQVTLSCSPISGHRSVSWYQQTPGQGLQFLFEYFSETQRNKGNFPGRFSGRQFSNSRSEMNVSTLELGDSALYLCASSEDLSPLHFGNGTRLTVT.